These 13 T cell receptor beta chains came from one sample sequenced in a study of cytomegalovirus exposure and HLA in healthy donors (TCRdb year 2017). Library preparation employed the immunoSEQ multiplex PCR assay. TCRdb holds this immuneACCESS table with in-frame rearrangements only. Some clones are missing; in checked studies, unresolved V genes explain under half, and the rest has no known cause. Recorded for this sample are fewer than 75,000 clones; about 95% of them occurred a single time. Around 1.9% of the sample comes from the top ten. Input material: PBMCs. The receptors come from a young woman in good health and CMV-seropositive.

V usage is TRBV5-6 and J usage is TRBJ2-7; TRBD2 matches at 14 bases. Germline trimming cut 5 bases from V and 7 bases from J; bases unmatched to any gene: 8. Germline values: CDR1 SGHDT, CDR2 YYEEEE. The CDR3 covers 15 residues. DNA for the CDR3: TGTGCCAGCAGACGGGGACTAGCGGGAGTGCGTGAGCAGTACTTC. As protein: CASRRGLAGVREQYF. The whole variable domain, remainder taken from reference TRBV5-6 and TRBJ2-7, is DAGVTQSPTHLIKTRGQQVTLRCSPKSGHDTVSWYQQALGQGPQFIFQYYEEEERQRGNFPDRFSGHQFPNYSSELNVNALLLGDSALYLCASRRGLAGVREQYFGPGTRLTVT.

This sequence joins TRBV19 and TRBJ2-1; 9 bases map to TRBD2. V shed 4 bases and J 9 bases; nucleotides not matched to a gene: 4. Germline-derived CDR1 and CDR2 are LNHDA and SQIVND (reference sequence). This CDR3 spans 13 amino acids. The CDR3 sequence: CASSSGRGLEQFF. The CDR3 bases are TGTGCCAGTAGTAGCGGGAGGGGGCTTGAGCAGTTCTTC.

This chain joins TRBV7-9 and TRBJ2-4; 10 bases line up with TRBD1. The CDR3 spans 17 residues. J lost 3 bases, V lost 4 bases, and 9 bases had no gene match. CDR1 and CDR2 from the germline V gene are SEHNR and FQNEAQ (reference sequence). The CDR3 bases are TGTGCCAGCAGCTCGTCCGGGACAGGGGTTGACAAAAACATTCAGTACTTC. Protein product: CASSSSGTGVDKNIQYF.

The chain recombines TRBV11-2 with TRBJ2-5; 8 nucleotides line up with TRBD2. The CDR3 sequence is 16 residues long. The germline gives CDR1 SGHAT, CDR2 FQNNGV. The J segment lost 3 bases and the V segment lost 3 bases, leaving 9 bases of the junction unmatched. CDR3: CASSFRTLAVKETQYF. The CDR3 region has the DNA TGTGCCAGCAGCTTCCGAACACTAGCGGTGAAAGAGACCCAGTACTTC.

This clone was detected once. V gene TRBV5-1 combines with J gene TRBJ2-3; D is unclear. The V end lost 4 bases, the J end lost 0 bases, and 15 bases lay between the germline ends. This CDR3 is 16 amino acids long. Germline CDR1 and CDR2: SGHRS and YFSETQ. CDR3 coding DNA: TGCGCCAGCAGCGTCCGGGTTACCTCTAGCACAGATACGCAGTATTTT. This translates into CASSVRVTSSTDTQYF.

CDR3 sequence (DNA): TGTGCCACCAGCAGTGGGGGGTCTGGGGCCAACGTCCTGACTTTC. Its translation is CATSSGGSGANVLTF. This chain uses TRBV15 with TRBJ2-6; TRBD2 might be the D (6 bases). Trimming pared 3 bases from V and 1 base from J, leaving 7 bases between. Germline loops: CDR1 LNHNV, CDR2 YYDKDF (reference sequence). This CDR3 has 15 residues.

The rearrangement uses TRBV19 and TRBJ1-1; TRBD1 matches at 7 bases. Trimming took 9 bases from V and 5 from J; bases not matched to a gene: 6. Looked up from germline, CDR1 is LNHDA and CDR2 is SQIVND (reference sequence). The CDR3 has 12 amino acids. CDR3 region: CASLDRETEAFF. The CDR3 nucleotides read TGTGCCAGCCTTGACAGGGAGACTGAAGCTTTCTTT.

In nucleotides, the CDR3 is TGTGCCAGCTCACCAGGCAGGGGGAACACCGGGGAGCTGTTTTTT. Protein product: CASSPGRGNTGELFF. The chain carries TRBV18 and TRBJ2-2; tentatively, D is TRBD1 (6 bases). The V end lost 2 bases, the J end lost 1 base, and 8 bases lay between the germline ends. Germline values: CDR1 KGHSH, CDR2 LQKENI. The CDR3 runs to 15 residues.

The chain carries TRBV7-2 and TRBJ2-3; D gene unclear. CDR1 SGHTA and CDR2 FQGNSA come from the germline V gene. This CDR3 is 12 amino acids long. V gave up 3 bases and J gave up 6 bases, with 7 bases separating them. CDR3 DNA: TGTGCCAGCAGCTTCGTGCGGGATACGCAGTATTTT. As protein: CASSFVRDTQYF.

This clone was seen repeatedly, ten times or more. V gene TRBV4-1 combines with J gene TRBJ2-2; perhaps TRBD2 as D (6 bases). The CDR3 contains 15 residues. CDR1 MGHRA and CDR2 YSYEKL come from the germline V gene. V lost 10 bases, J lost 4 bases, and 19 bases lay in between. The CDR3 loop reads CATSGSQGLTGELFF. CDR3 coding DNA: TGCGCCACGTCCGGGAGTCAAGGACTCACCGGGGAGCTGTTTTTT.

The genes are TRBV21-1 and TRBJ1-3; the table gives TRBD1 as D, unverified against the DNA. TRBV21-1 is assigned pseudogene status. The CDR3 length is 16 residues. The CDR3: CASSQLTGGSGNTIYF. In nucleotides, the CDR3 is TGTGCCAGCAGCCAACTGACAGGGGGCTCTGGAAACACCATATATTTT.

This chain joins TRBV30 and TRBJ1-4; D gene unclear. This CDR3 is built from 14 residues. Trimming left V 1 base short and J 7 bases short, with 13 bases between. The germline gives CDR1 GTSNPN, CDR2 SVGIG (reference sequence). CDR3 coding DNA: TGTGCCTGGAGTGATCTGGTCGGGAGTGAAAAACTGTTTTTT. Translation gives CAWSDLVGSEKLFF.

The V call is TRBV6-1, the J call TRBJ2-1, with a tentative D call TRBD1 (6 bases). This CDR3 comprises 17 residues. Trimming cost V 4 bases and J 6 bases, with 22 bases left between them. Per germline, CDR1 MNHNS and CDR2 SASEGT. The CDR3 spells CASSAGRDMIYTNEQFF. The CDR3 DNA is TGTGCCAGCAGTGCGGGTCGGGACATGATCTACACCAATGAGCAGTTCTTC.